The 10 T cell receptor beta chains listed next were all sequenced from one sample in a study of cytomegalovirus exposure and HLA in healthy donors (dated by TCRdb to about 2017). The method was the immunoSEQ multiplex PCR assay. TCRdb's version of the immuneACCESS table is confined to in-frame rearrangements and falls short of the full clone set. An unresolved V gene accounts for under half of the shortfall where checked; the remainder is of unknown origin. The sample profile shows fewer than 200,000 clones; 65% to 90% of them were found once. 2% to 2.5% of the sample comes from the top ten. The sample was PBMCs. These receptors all stem from a woman aged 18-30 years in good health and CMV-seronegative.

The chain is built from TRBV6-4 and TRBJ2-5; possibly TRBD1 for D (5 bases). Germline values: CDR1 MRHNA, CDR2 SNTAGT. This CDR3 comprises 13 residues. V was pared by 8 bases and J by 2 bases, with 12 bases between. In nucleotides, the CDR3 is TGTGCCAGCGGACGACAGATTCAAGAGACCCAGTACTTC. Translation gives CASGRQIQETQYF.

V gene TRBV20-1 combines with J gene TRBJ1-1; D not resolved. CDR3 length: 11 residues. Germline V gives CDR1 DFQATT, CDR2 SNEGSKA (reference sequence). Trimming left V 6 bases short and J 7 bases short, with 12 bases between. The CDR3 DNA reads as TGCAGTGCCCGGCGGGTAGGTGAAGCTTTCTTT. It translates to CSARRVGEAFF.

J is TRBJ2-7 and V is TRBV29-1; the D gene is possibly TRBD1 (6 bases). From germline, CDR1 is SQVTM and CDR2 ANQGSEA. V was shortened by 5 bases and J by 1 base, with 12 bases between the two germline ends. The CDR3 is 13 amino acids. The CDR3 is CSVRTDWSYEQYF. For the CDR3, the DNA is TGCAGCGTTCGGACAGACTGGTCCTACGAGCAGTACTTC.

This clone has just one count. V gene TRBV7-9 combines with J gene TRBJ1-4, with D unresolved. The CDR3 extends over 14 amino acids. The germline CDR1 and CDR2 sequences are SEHNR and FQNEAQ (reference sequence). The V gene lost 3 bases and the J gene lost 8 bases, with 13 bases spanning the gap. The CDR3 protein is CASSFGGINEKLFF. The CDR3 DNA follows: TGTGCCAGCAGCTTTGGCGGGATCAACGAAAAACTGTTTTTT.

The chain employs TRBV27 and TRBJ2-3; 7 bases align to TRBD2. Germline V gene lookup returns CDR1 MNHEY and CDR2 SMNVEV (reference sequence). The CDR3 length is 18 residues. The junction had 18 bases not matched to a gene; V was cut back by 7 bases and J by 2 bases. The CDR3 sequence is CASIIRGGLVRSTDTQYF. The CDR3 DNA reads as TGTGCCAGCATTATCCGCGGCGGACTAGTCCGTTCCACAGATACGCAGTATTTT.

This chain joins TRBV9 and TRBJ2-1; TRBD1 matches 12 bases. The CDR3 loop spans 17 amino acids. J gave up 7 bases and V 4 bases, and 12 bases lay outside the gene matches. Germline V gives CDR1 SGDLS, CDR2 YYNGEE. The CDR3 nucleotides are TGTGCCAGCAGCCCGGGGACAGGGGGCGAGGTCGGGAATGAGCAGTTCTTC. Translation: CASSPGTGGEVGNEQFF.

This chain links TRBV4-3 with TRBJ2-3; 12 nucleotides agree with TRBD2. The CDR3 is 16 residues long. Trimming took 4 bases from V and 7 from J; bases not matched to a gene: 9. The V gene's germline CDR1 is LGHNA and CDR2 YSLEER. CDR3 DNA: TGCGCCAGCAGCCCTATCCTAGCGGGAGGGAACAATACGCAGTATTTT. Amino acid sequence: CASSPILAGGNNTQYF.

This sequence joins TRBV19 and TRBJ1-5; D call uncertain. Germline-derived CDR1 and CDR2 are LNHDA and SQIVND (reference sequence). The V gene lost 3 bases and the J gene lost 5 bases, with 8 bases spanning the gap. The CDR3 consists of 13 residues. CDR3 coding DNA: TGTGCCAGTAGTATGGGCAGACATCAGCCCCAGCATTTT. Translation gives CASSMGRHQPQHF.

CDR3 sequence reads: CASCRTGLDSYEQYF. CDR3 bases: TGTGCCAGTTGCCGAACTGGTCTTGACTCCTACGAGCAGTACTTC. The chain carries TRBV6-1 and TRBJ2-7, with D unresolved. Germline CDR1 and CDR2: MNHNS and SASEGT. V lost 9 bases, J lost 0 bases, and 18 bases lay in between. The CDR3 loop spans 15 amino acids.

The chain recombines TRBV2 with TRBJ1-5; TRBD1 might be the D (5 bases). V shed 4 bases and J shed 14 bases, with 12 bases lying between them. The CDR3 loop spans 11 amino acids. Germline CDR1 SNHLY, CDR2 FYNNEI. The CDR3, as DNA: TGTGCCAGCAGTGCCAAAGGACAAGAGCATTTT. Its translation: CASSAKGQEHF.